The rows below give T cell receptor beta chains drawn from one sample of a study of blood T cell repertoires in COVID-19. Repertoires were generated with immunoSEQ multiplex PCR, while TCRdb's copy carries only in-frame clones and drops some. Found here are 230,000 or so clones, 75% to 85% of them singletons; the top ten hold around 7.5%. The sample comprised peripheral blood. The receptors come from a woman older than 75 with COVID-19, enrolled during active disease. CDR3s include the opening cysteine and the closing phenylalanine or tryptophan. A D gene is named only where the DNA matches it firmly. Where a row states a size, it is once, few, many or the class of an expanded clone; other rows omit it.

d_call clone_size j_call v_call cdr3_aa cdr3_nt
. . TRBJ1-1 TRBV10-3 CAISLDRNTEAFF TGTGCCATCAGCCTGGACAGAAACACTGAAGCTTTCTTT
. once TRBJ1-5 TRBV11-2 CASTLQGGGNQPQHF TGTGCCAGCACTCTCCAAGGGGGTGGCAATCAGCCCCAGCATTTT
TRBD1 . TRBJ1-5 TRBV2 CASTATGVQPQHF TGTGCCAGCACGGCGACAGGGGTTCAGCCCCAGCATTTT
. . TRBJ1-4 TRBV7-3 CASSLRIWTLLRLLTNEKLFF TGTGCCAGCAGCTTACGGATTTGGACACTCTTGAGACTTTTAACTAATGAAAAACTGTTTTTT
. . TRBJ2-2 TRBV6-5 CASRLLRSTGELFF TGTGCCAGCAGACTCCTTCGGAGCACCGGGGAGCTGTTTTTT
. . TRBJ2-1 TRBV6-6 CASSSQTQGGEQFF TGTGCCAGCAGTTCACAGACTCAAGGAGGGGAGCAGTTCTTC
. . TRBJ2-7 TRBV9 CASSVLAEGPYEQYF TGTGCCAGCAGCGTACTGGCGGAGGGCCCCTACGAGCAGTACTTC
. once TRBJ1-5 TRBV3-1/TRBV3-2 CASSQDLRQPQHF TGTGCCAGCAGCCAAGATCTACGACAGCCCCAGCATTTT
. many TRBJ2-7 TRBV11-2 CASSLESGPSYEQYF TGTGCCAGCAGCTTAGAGAGCGGGCCCTCCTACGAGCAGTACTTC
TRBD1 . TRBJ1-1 TRBV6-2/TRBV6-3 CASSPTGGISEAFF TGTGCCAGCAGTCCGACAGGGGGGATTAGTGAAGCTTTCTTT
. few TRBJ1-2 TRBV2 CASRPGLEVYGYTF TGTGCCAGCAGGCCGGGATTAGAAGTCTATGGCTACACCTTC
TRBD2 . TRBJ2-4 TRBV27 CASSPSTSGIAKNIQYF TGTGCCAGCAGTCCATCTACTAGCGGCATAGCCAAAAACATTCAGTACTTC
. . TRBJ2-5 TRBV29-1 CSAGEETQYF TGCAGCGCGGGAGAGGAGACCCAGTACTTC
TRBD1 . TRBJ2-1 TRBV29-1 CSVEDHRIVGQGNEQFF TGCAGCGTTGAAGATCATCGGATAGTTGGACAGGGGAATGAGCAGTTCTTC
. few TRBJ1-5 TRBV27 CASRRHDSNQPQHF TGTGCCAGCCGGCGGCACGATAGCAATCAGCCCCAGCATTTT
. few TRBJ2-7 TRBV5-4 CASSLGLALDYEQYF TGTGCCAGCAGCTTGGGGCTAGCTTTGGACTACGAGCAGTACTTC
. few TRBJ2-7 TRBV7-2 CASSPVGQGVQYF TGTGCCAGCAGCCCGGTGGGGCAGGGCGTGCAGTACTTC
TRBD1 . TRBJ1-2 TRBV20-1 CSASRTGVANYGYTF TGCAGTGCTAGTAGGACAGGGGTGGCTAACTATGGCTACACCTTC
TRBD1 few TRBJ1-6 TRBV5-1 CASSLRFGQGGNSPLHF TGCGCCAGCAGCTTGCGGTTCGGACAGGGGGGAAATTCACCCCTCCACTTT
TRBD1 . TRBJ2-3 TRBV6-5 CASSYTQGFPDTQYF TGTGCCAGCAGTTACACACAGGGGTTCCCAGATACGCAGTATTTT
. . TRBJ2-7 TRBV29-1 CSVVLTRANEQYF TGCAGCGTTGTGCTGACCAGGGCCAACGAGCAGTACTTC
TRBD1 . TRBJ1-5 TRBV19 CASSIRQGGQPQHF TGTGCCAGTAGTATTAGACAGGGTGGCCAGCCCCAGCATTTT
. . TRBJ1-3 TRBV6-5 CASSYDRSSGNTIYF TGTGCCAGCAGTTACGACAGGTCCTCTGGAAACACCATATATTTT
. . TRBJ1-1 TRBV9 CASSVVGGNTEAFF TGTGCCAGCAGCGTAGTTGGAGGAAACACTGAAGCTTTCTTT
. once TRBJ1-5 TRBV7-9 CASSSGVGAAQPQHF TGTGCCAGCAGCTCCGGGGTGGGGGCGGCTCAGCCCCAGCATTTT
. . TRBJ1-2 TRBV7-6 CASSRTEGRDGYTF TGTGCCAGCAGCCGGACAGAAGGGAGGGATGGCTACACCTTC
. . TRBJ1-4 TRBV28 CASSILNEKLFF TGTGCCAGCAGTATTCTTAATGAAAAACTGTTTTTT
. . TRBJ1-2 TRBV28 CASRVEGINYGYTF TGTGCCAGCAGGGTTGAGGGTATTAACTATGGCTACACCTTC
. few TRBJ1-5 TRBV27 CASRGGQLRNQPQHF TGTGCCAGCAGGGGGGGGCAGCTAAGAAATCAGCCCCAGCATTTT
. . TRBJ1-3 TRBV28 CASRAGSGNTIYF TGTGCCAGCAGAGCGGGCTCTGGAAACACCATATATTTT
. . TRBJ1-2 TRBV3-1/TRBV3-2 CASSQADSYGYTF TGTGCCAGCAGCCAAGCGGACAGCTATGGCTACACCTTC
. . TRBJ2-3 TRBV7-3 CASSLIPGIASSTDTQYF TGTGCCAGCAGCTTAATACCGGGGATAGCTTCCTCCACAGATACGCAGTATTTT
TRBD1 . TRBJ1-1 TRBV2 CASSKDRGTEAFF TGTGCCAGCAGTAAGGACAGGGGGACTGAAGCTTTCTTT
. . TRBJ2-5 TRBV20-1 CSASQETQYF TGCAGTGCTTCCCAGGAGACCCAGTACTTC
TRBD2 . TRBJ2-2 TRBV5-1 CASSSGLAGGVNTGELFF TGCGCCAGCAGCTCTGGACTAGCGGGAGGGGTGAACACCGGGGAGCTGTTTTTT
. few TRBJ1-6 TRBV5-5 CASSPRGAVDSPLHF TGTGCCAGCAGCCCACGGGGGGCCGTGGATTCACCCCTCCACTTT
. . TRBJ2-2 TRBV5-5 CASSFNPRQDFTGELFF TGTGCCAGCAGCTTCAACCCTCGACAGGACTTCACCGGGGAGCTGTTTTTT
TRBD1 . TRBJ1-5 TRBV10-3 CAISESRGGQGGQPQHF TGTGCCATCAGTGAGTCAAGAGGGGGACAGGGTGGCCAGCCCCAGCATTTT
. . TRBJ2-5 TRBV5-1 CASSPGDSRGETQYF TGCGCCAGCAGCCCGGGGGACAGTCGCGGAGAGACCCAGTACTTC
. . TRBJ2-3 TRBV5-4 CATYRALGDTQYF TGTGCCACCTACAGGGCCCTAGGGGATACGCAGTATTTT
TRBD1 once TRBJ2-2 TRBV15 CATSRDQRGRTNTGELFF TGTGCCACCAGCAGAGATCAAAGGGGGCGGACGAACACCGGGGAGCTGTTTTTT
. . TRBJ1-1 TRBV5-8 CASSSNWGVGTEAFF TGTGCCAGCAGCTCGAACTGGGGGGTGGGAACTGAAGCTTTCTTT
. . TRBJ1-1 TRBV30 CAWRPVGNTEAFF TGTGCCTGGAGACCTGTCGGGAACACTGAAGCTTTCTTT
. . TRBJ2-6 TRBV4-1 CASSPRVGESGANVLTF TGCGCCAGCAGCCCCAGGGTAGGAGAATCTGGGGCCAACGTCCTGACTTTC
TRBD1 . TRBJ2-7 TRBV6-2/TRBV6-3 CASSTRPGTGAHEQYF TGTGCCAGCAGTACGCGCCCCGGGACAGGGGCCCACGAGCAGTACTTC
. few TRBJ2-7 TRBV28 CASRPTDRFGRQYF TGTGCCAGCAGACCAACCGACAGGTTCGGACGGCAGTACTTC